The T cell receptor (beta chain) under discussion was sequenced for a study of T cells in localized non-small cell lung cancer (TCRdb year 2020). As for the study more broadly: T cell repertoires of about 240 early-stage NSCLC patients were analyzed, with tumors being compared against uninvolved tumor-adjacent lungs. A mean age of roughly 64 years was recorded for the NSCLC patients, of whom 120 to 150 were male and about a hundred were female. The cohort was made up of 200 to 250 treatment-naive NSCLC patients whose localized lung tumors had been resected.

TCR beta CDR3 regions were sequenced from DNA using the immunoSEQ Assay. The study's processing was this. T cell density was computed as TCR beta template counts normalized to usable DNA estimated by amplifying housekeeping genes. The preseqR package was used to estimate richness by extrapolating to 400,000 templates for PBMC samples and to 120,000 templates for tissue samples. Clonality was calculated as one minus Pielou's evenness. Tissue-enriched TCRs were identified by differential abundance testing using productive amino-acid clonotypes, minimum total count 5 and alpha 0.1. The Jaccard Index and the Morisita Overlap Index were used to measure repertoire overlap between compartments. GLIPH clustered TCR beta CDR3s with public tetramer-defined viral CDR3s; viral motifs required at least three viral sequences plus V-gene enrichment. The table was pulled from immuneACCESS by TCRdb, which kept in-frame rearrangements only. Such tables lose some clones; where checked, under half of the loss comes from unresolved V genes, and the rest has no known cause. Clonal size and the V and J genes are those of that table, whereas D and trimming came from the DNA. For this sample the table gives 12,000 to 15,000 clones, of which about 80% were detected only once. About 4% of the sample goes to the ten largest clones.

Regarding this clone: Its recognized antigen is unknown. One base away there is no much larger clone; base qualities are not given.

Points the paper makes about the study in general: Because multi-region sequencing of the tumors was not done, intratumor heterogeneity could not be ruled out. Since the design was exploratory, TCR variables were selected using unadjusted p-values with no false-discovery rate correction. Of the top 100 tumor clones, a median of roughly 53 were detected in paired uninvolved adjacent lung; over 25 were also among that lung's top 100. Uninvolved tumor-adjacent lung showed the highest T cell clonality, higher than tumor, which suggests more focused antigenic responses in the uninvolved tumor-adjacent lung. Higher T cell density in blood was associated with longer overall survival, whereas higher clonality in adjacent lung was associated with shorter survival.

From its cysteine to its phenylalanine, the CDR3 spans 13 amino acids. This entry keeps only the CDR3 DNA: 39 bases, framed from base 1. V is reduced by 1 base and J by 6 bases, leaving a spacing of 7 bases between them. From the germline V gene, CDR1 is LGHNA and CDR2 is YSLEER. At diagnosis, peripheral blood, uninvolved tumor-adjacent lung and tumor were collected and were preserved as a mix of fresh-frozen and FFPE material. For TCR repertoire profiling, blood samples were analyzed as peripheral blood mononuclear cells. Here the chain combines TRBV4-3 and TRBJ1-5, with no confident D gene call. The origin of this receptor is a female donor at least 60 years old with stage I squamous cell lung carcinoma. Material: peripheral blood, obtained before any cancer treatment. Read as DNA, the sequence is TGCGCCAGCAGCCAAGGACGGTTTCAGCCCCAGCATTTT. Its product reads: CASSQGRFQPQHF.